This TCR beta chain was captured by sequencing in a study of shared clonotypes between healthy human individuals. Sequenced by immunoSEQ multiplex PCR; TCRdb stores in-frame clones only, minus some. The sample has around 690,000 clones; less than 95% are singletons. Donors included only healthy HIV-negative adults lacking recent acute infections or vaccinations. This TCR came from a man between 18 and 29 years old in good health. Some clones in this sample may be carry-over from other donors' samples. The sequencing input was memory CD8+ T cells from PBMCs. Subset described: CD45RO+ cells pooled with CCR7-negative TemRA cells.

CDR3 nucleotide sequence: TGTGCCAGCACCACTAGGTGTTGGTCCTACAATGAGCAGTTCTTC. This translates into CASTTRCWSYNEQFF. This chain joins TRBV6-4 and TRBJ2-1, with D maybe TRBD2 (5 bases). CDR3 length: 15 residues. Germline CDR1 is MRHNA and CDR2 is SNTAGT. Trimming removed 7 bases from V and 1 base from J, with 14 bases in between.